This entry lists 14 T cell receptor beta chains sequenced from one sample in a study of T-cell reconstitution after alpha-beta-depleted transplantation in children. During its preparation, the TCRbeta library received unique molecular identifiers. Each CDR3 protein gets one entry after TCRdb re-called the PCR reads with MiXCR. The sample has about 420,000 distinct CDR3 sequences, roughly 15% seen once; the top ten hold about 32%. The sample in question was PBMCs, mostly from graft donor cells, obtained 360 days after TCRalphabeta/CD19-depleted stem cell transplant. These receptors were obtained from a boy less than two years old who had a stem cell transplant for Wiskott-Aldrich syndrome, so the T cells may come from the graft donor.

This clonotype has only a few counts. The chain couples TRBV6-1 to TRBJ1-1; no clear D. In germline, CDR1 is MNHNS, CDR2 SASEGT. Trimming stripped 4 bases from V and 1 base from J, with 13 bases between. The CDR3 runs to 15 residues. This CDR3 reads CASSGLLWGNTEAFF. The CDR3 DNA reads TGTGCCAGCAGTGGACTCCTTTGGGGGAACACTGAAGCTTTCTTT.

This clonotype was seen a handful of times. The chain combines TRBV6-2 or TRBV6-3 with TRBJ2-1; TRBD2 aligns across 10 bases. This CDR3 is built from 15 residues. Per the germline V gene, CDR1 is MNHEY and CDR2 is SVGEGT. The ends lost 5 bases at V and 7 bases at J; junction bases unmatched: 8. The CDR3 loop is CASSPSGGALNEQFF. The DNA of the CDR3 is TGTGCCAGCAGTCCGAGCGGGGGGGCTTTGAATGAGCAGTTCTTC.

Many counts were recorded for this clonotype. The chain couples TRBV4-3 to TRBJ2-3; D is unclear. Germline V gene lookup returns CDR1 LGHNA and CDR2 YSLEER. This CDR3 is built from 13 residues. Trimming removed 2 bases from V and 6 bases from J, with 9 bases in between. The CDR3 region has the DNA TGCGCCAGCAGCCAATCTCCGGGTGATACGCAGTATTTT. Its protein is CASSQSPGDTQYF.

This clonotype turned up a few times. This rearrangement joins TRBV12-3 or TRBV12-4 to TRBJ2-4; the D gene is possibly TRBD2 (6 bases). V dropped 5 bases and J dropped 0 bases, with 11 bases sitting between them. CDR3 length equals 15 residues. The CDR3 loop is CASSGGSLAKNIQYF. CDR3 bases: TGTGCCAGCAGTGGGGGGTCTTTAGCCAAAAACATTCAGTACTTC.

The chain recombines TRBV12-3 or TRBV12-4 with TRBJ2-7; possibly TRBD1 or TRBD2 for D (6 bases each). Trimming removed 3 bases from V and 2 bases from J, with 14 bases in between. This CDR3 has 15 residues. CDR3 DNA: TGTGCCAGCAGTTTCGGGGGCAGCTCAGCCTACGAGCAGTACTTC. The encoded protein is CASSFGGSSAYEQYF.

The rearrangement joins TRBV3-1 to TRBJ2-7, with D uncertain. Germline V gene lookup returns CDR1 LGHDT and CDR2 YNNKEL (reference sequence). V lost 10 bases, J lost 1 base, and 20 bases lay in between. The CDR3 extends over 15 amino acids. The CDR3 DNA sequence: TGTGCCACCTCCCAAGCAGGAAAAGGGTCCTACGAGCAGTACTTC. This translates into CATSQAGKGSYEQYF.

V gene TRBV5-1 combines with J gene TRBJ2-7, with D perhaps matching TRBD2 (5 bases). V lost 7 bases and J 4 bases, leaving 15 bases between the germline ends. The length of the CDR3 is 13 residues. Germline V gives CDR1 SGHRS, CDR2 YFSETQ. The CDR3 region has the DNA TGCGCCAGCGCCCGGCTAGCAGAATACGAGCAGTACTTC. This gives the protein CASARLAEYEQYF.

CDR3: CASSLAVLAGTYEQYF. The DNA for the CDR3 is TGCGCCAGCAGCTTGGCCGTGCTAGCGGGAACCTACGAGCAGTACTTC. This sequence joins TRBV5-1 and TRBJ2-7, with 9 bases aligning to TRBD2. The germline CDR1 and CDR2 sequences are SGHRS and YFSETQ. Trimming removed 0 bases from V and 2 bases from J; junction bases left unmatched: 6. The CDR3 contains 16 residues.

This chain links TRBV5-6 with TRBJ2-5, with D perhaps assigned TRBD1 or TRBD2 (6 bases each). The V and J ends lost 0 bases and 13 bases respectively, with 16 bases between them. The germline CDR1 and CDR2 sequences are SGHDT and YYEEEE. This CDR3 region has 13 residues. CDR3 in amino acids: CASSLAGGPVVYF. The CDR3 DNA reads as TGTGCCAGCAGCTTGGCTGGGGGGCCGGTGGTGTACTTC. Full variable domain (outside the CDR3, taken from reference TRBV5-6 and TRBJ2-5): DAGVTQSPTHLIKTRGQQVTLRCSPKSGHDTVSWYQQALGQGPQFIFQYYEEEERQRGNFPDRFSGHQFPNYSSELNVNALLLGDSALYLCASSLAGGPVVYFGPGTRLLVL.

The chain's CDR3 is CATSPGILSTDTQYF. As DNA, the CDR3 is TGTGCCACCAGTCCAGGGATCCTTAGCACAGATACGCAGTATTTT. The V and J genes are TRBV24-1 and TRBJ2-3, with a weak D call TRBD1 (5 bases). V shed 6 bases and J shed 0 bases, with 12 bases lying between them. The CDR3 contains 15 residues. The germline V gene encodes CDR1 KGHDR and CDR2 SFDVKD.

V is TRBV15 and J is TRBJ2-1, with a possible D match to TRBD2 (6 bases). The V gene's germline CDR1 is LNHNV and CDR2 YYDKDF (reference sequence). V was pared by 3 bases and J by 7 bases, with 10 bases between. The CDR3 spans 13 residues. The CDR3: CATSRRGWNEQFF. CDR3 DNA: TGTGCCACCAGCAGGCGGGGATGGAATGAGCAGTTCTTC.

The CDR3 DNA is TGTGCCAGCAACAGGGGTGGGGGTAGCTATGGCTACACCTTC. Its translation: CASNRGGGSYGYTF. The gene calls are TRBV2 and TRBJ1-2; 7 nucleotides agree with TRBD1. V was pared by 7 bases and J by 4 bases, with 9 bases of the junction left unmatched. The length of the CDR3 is 14 residues. Germline CDR1 reads SNHLY; CDR2 reads FYNNEI.

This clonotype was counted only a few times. The CDR3 DNA follows: TGCAGCGTCCTAAGACTAGCGGGGAGCTCCTACAATGAGCAGTTCTTC. Its translation: CSVLRLAGSSYNEQFF. The rearrangement uses TRBV29-1 and TRBJ2-1; the match to TRBD2 covers 11 bases. The germline CDR1 and CDR2 sequences are SQVTM and ANQGSEA. V was pared by 6 bases and J by 0 bases, with 7 bases of the junction left unmatched. This CDR3 has 16 amino acids.

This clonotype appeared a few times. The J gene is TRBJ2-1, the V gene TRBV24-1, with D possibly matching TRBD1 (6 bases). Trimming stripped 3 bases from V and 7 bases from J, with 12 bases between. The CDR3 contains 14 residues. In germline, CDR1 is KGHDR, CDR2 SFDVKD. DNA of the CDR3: TGTGCCACCAGTGATCCCTGGCAGGGGAATGAGCAGTTCTTC. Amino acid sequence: CATSDPWQGNEQFF.